This passage covers 17 T cell receptor beta chains from one sample sequenced in a study of identical twins. Using its own MiXCR run on the 5' RACE reads, TCRdb lists one record per CDR3 protein. The sample yields around 280,000 distinct CDR3 sequences, about 8.3% seen once. These records were also assigned to another study, of yellow fever vaccine responses in identical twins.

Sequenced sample: memory (CD45RO+) T cells sorted from blood. These receptors all come from a woman younger than 35 in good health.

This clonotype was seen a handful of times. This sequence joins TRBV14 and TRBJ1-1; no clear D gene. Germline V lookup: CDR1 SGHDN, CDR2 FVKESK. V lost 1 base and J lost 0, with 6 bases in between. This CDR3 comprises 14 residues. The CDR3 is CASSQAFLNTEAFF. The CDR3 DNA follows: TGTGCCAGCAGCCAAGCCTTCCTGAACACTGAAGCTTTCTTT.

The V and J genes are TRBV24-1 and TRBJ2-2; 7 nucleotides agree with TRBD1. Germline V gene data show CDR1 as KGHDR and CDR2 as SFDVKD. CDR3 length: 15 amino acids. The junction had 7 bases not matched to a gene; V was cut back by 6 bases and J by 4 bases. The CDR3 coding sequence is TGTGCCACCAGTAAAACAGGGGTGGCCACCGGGGAGCTGTTTTTT. Amino acids: CATSKTGVATGELFF.

This clonotype was recorded at least ten times. The J gene is TRBJ2-1, the V gene TRBV5-1, with 9 bases identical to TRBD1. Germline assignment: CDR1 SGHRS and CDR2 YFSETQ. V shed 0 bases and J 6 bases; nucleotides not matched to a gene: 1. This CDR3 has 14 residues. CDR3 protein: CASSLGQGGNEQFF. In DNA form, the CDR3 reads TGCGCCAGCAGCTTGGGACAGGGGGGCAATGAGCAGTTCTTC.

This clonotype was counted ten times or more. This chain connects TRBV28 to TRBJ2-3; TRBD2 matches 8 bases. Germline lookup yields CDR1 MDHEN and CDR2 SYDVKM. Trimming removed 7 bases from V and 0 bases from J; junction bases left unmatched: 9. CDR3 length: 16 residues. For the CDR3, the DNA is TGTGCCAGCACCCGAGTAGCGGGAATGAGCACAGATACGCAGTATTTT. Its protein is CASTRVAGMSTDTQYF.

The sample holds a few counts of this clonotype. The chain is built from TRBV3-1 and TRBJ2-3; 9 positions agree with TRBD2. The germline V gene encodes CDR1 LGHDT and CDR2 YNNKEL (reference sequence). The V and J ends lost 1 base and 4 bases, in that order; junction bases with no gene match: 6. The CDR3 has 16 amino acids. In nucleotides, the CDR3 is TGTGCCAGCAGCCAAGGCAAGCTAGCGGGATCAGATACGCAGTATTTT. Protein product: CASSQGKLAGSDTQYF.

This sequence joins TRBV7-9 and TRBJ1-1; D call uncertain. The CDR3 is 15 amino acids. Trimming left V 1 base short and J 3 bases short, with 12 bases between. Looked up from germline, CDR1 is SEHNR and CDR2 is FQNEAQ (reference sequence). The CDR3 bases are TGTGCCAGCAGCTTAGGTAGTTTCGGGTACACTGAAGCTTTCTTT. Translated: CASSLGSFGYTEAFF.

This clonotype occurred many times. The chain employs TRBV7-2 and TRBJ2-7; D call uncertain. This CDR3 is 12 amino acids long. Germline CDR1 reads SGHTA; CDR2 reads FQGNSA. V was clipped by 1 base and J by 6 bases, with 7 bases between them. The CDR3 DNA follows: TGTGCCAGCAGCTTAGATCTAAGCGAGCAGTACTTC. Residues: CASSLDLSEQYF.

V is TRBV20-1 and J is TRBJ2-2; D call uncertain. Trimming took 0 bases from V and 6 from J, leaving 14 bases between them. In germline, CDR1 is DFQATT, CDR2 SNEGSKA (reference sequence). This CDR3 has 15 residues. The CDR3 region has the DNA TGCAGTGCTAGAGATCAACAGAGGCGGTCCGGGGAGCTGTTTTTT. Protein: CSARDQQRRSGELFF.

This chain connects TRBV28 to TRBJ2-1, with TRBD1 identical over 8 bases. The V segment lost 6 bases and the J segment 8 bases; nucleotides outside the gene matches: 9. Germline V gene lookup returns CDR1 MDHEN and CDR2 SYDVKM. The CDR3 is 14 residues long. The CDR3 region has the DNA TGTGCCAGCAGCGAGGACAGGGATTTCGATGAGCAGTTCTTC. Encoded protein: CASSEDRDFDEQFF.

The sample holds a few counts of this clonotype. The chain has TRBV27 and TRBJ1-1; TRBD1 might be the D (6 bases). This CDR3 contains 16 residues. V dropped 6 bases and J dropped 4 bases, with 21 bases sitting between them. Germline CDR1 reads MNHEY; CDR2 reads SMNVEV (reference sequence). The CDR3 region is CASRQGANAIGTEAFF. The CDR3 bases are TGTGCCAGCAGACAGGGTGCCAATGCAATCGGCACTGAAGCTTTCTTT.

This rearrangement joins TRBV7-9 to TRBJ2-7; perhaps TRBD2 as D (6 bases). This CDR3 spans 14 amino acids. V dropped 3 bases and J dropped 2 bases, with 11 bases sitting between them. The germline V gene encodes CDR1 SEHNR and CDR2 FQNEAQ (reference sequence). The CDR3 DNA reads as TGTGCCAGCAGCTTGAATAGCGGCCCCTACGAGCAGTACTTC. Protein sequence: CASSLNSGPYEQYF.

This clonotype occurred many times. The chain employs TRBV5-1 and TRBJ2-5; TRBD2 aligns across 7 bases. J lost 4 bases, V lost 3 bases, and 6 bases had no gene match. The length of the CDR3 is 14 residues. Germline V gives CDR1 SGHRS, CDR2 YFSETQ. CDR3 DNA sequence: TGCGCCAGCAGCTCCGGACTAGAGGCAGAGACCCAGTACTTC. Its protein product is CASSSGLEAETQYF.

This clonotype was detected only once. This sequence joins TRBV20-1 and TRBJ1-5; 7 bases match TRBD1. Germline values: CDR1 DFQATT, CDR2 SNEGSKA (reference sequence). This CDR3 spans 15 amino acids. Trimming cost V 6 bases and J 3 bases; bases outside gene matches: 11. The CDR3 DNA follows: TGCAGTGCCCCGCAGGGGGGCCAAGACAATCAGCCCCAGCATTTT. It translates to CSAPQGGQDNQPQHF.

This chain connects TRBV24-1 to TRBJ2-7; D may be TRBD1 (5 bases). Trimming pared 2 bases from V and 2 bases from J, leaving 12 bases between. Germline lookup yields CDR1 KGHDR and CDR2 SFDVKD. This CDR3 region has 15 residues. CDR3: CATSDSNRQTYEQYF. The CDR3, as DNA: TGTGCCACCAGTGATTCGAACAGGCAAACCTACGAGCAGTACTTC.

This clonotype has ten or more counts. The V and J genes are TRBV12-3 or TRBV12-4 and TRBJ2-3; 7 bases match TRBD2. Trimming removed 3 bases from V and 4 bases from J; junction bases left unmatched: 7. This CDR3 has 15 amino acids. DNA of the CDR3: TGTGCCAGCAGTTTGAGGTTAGCGGGCCCAGATACGCAGTATTTT. Protein sequence: CASSLRLAGPDTQYF.

This clonotype showed up many times. The V and J genes are TRBV5-1 and TRBJ1-3; D remains ambiguous. CDR1 and CDR2 from the germline V gene are SGHRS and YFSETQ. This CDR3 is built from 14 residues. Trimming pared 3 bases from V and 4 bases from J, leaving 11 bases between. The CDR3 loop is CASSYAGGGNTIYF. The CDR3 DNA reads as TGCGCCAGCAGCTATGCAGGAGGAGGAAACACCATATATTTT.

V usage is TRBV15 and J usage is TRBJ1-2, with D maybe TRBD1 (5 bases). V gave up 4 bases and J gave up 2 bases, with 20 bases separating them. Per germline, CDR1 LNHNV and CDR2 YYDKDF (reference sequence). There are 17 residues in the CDR3. The CDR3 sequence is CATSNLGGGLSNYGYTF. In DNA, the CDR3 is TGTGCCACCAGCAACCTGGGGGGGGGATTATCCAACTATGGCTACACCTTC.